This T cell receptor (beta chain) was recorded in a study of shared clonotypes between healthy human individuals. The germline gives CDR1 SNHLY, CDR2 FYNNEI. CDR3 size: 12 residues. Trimming cost V 1 base and J 7 bases, with 7 bases left between them. Concerning this clone: The antigen remains undetermined.

Regarding the study as a whole: Sequencing depth was predicted to influence how clonotypes are shared among donors.

The run depth of the assay was deep. Libraries were prepared by immunoSEQ multiplex PCR; TCRdb keeps only in-frame clonotypes and omits some of them. The table has roughly 550,000 clones, nearly 97% seen once. CD45RO-negative CD8 cells positively selected for CCR7 made up the naive population, which excluded terminally differentiated effector memory CD45RA+ cells. The chain recombines TRBV2 with TRBJ1-1, with D uncertain. The receptor's source is a woman aged 25 to 39 in good health. The material sequenced was naive CD8+ T cells sorted from blood. This CDR3 is CASSEETHEAFF. The CDR3 DNA reads TGTGCCAGCAGTGAAGAAACGCATGAAGCTTTCTTT.